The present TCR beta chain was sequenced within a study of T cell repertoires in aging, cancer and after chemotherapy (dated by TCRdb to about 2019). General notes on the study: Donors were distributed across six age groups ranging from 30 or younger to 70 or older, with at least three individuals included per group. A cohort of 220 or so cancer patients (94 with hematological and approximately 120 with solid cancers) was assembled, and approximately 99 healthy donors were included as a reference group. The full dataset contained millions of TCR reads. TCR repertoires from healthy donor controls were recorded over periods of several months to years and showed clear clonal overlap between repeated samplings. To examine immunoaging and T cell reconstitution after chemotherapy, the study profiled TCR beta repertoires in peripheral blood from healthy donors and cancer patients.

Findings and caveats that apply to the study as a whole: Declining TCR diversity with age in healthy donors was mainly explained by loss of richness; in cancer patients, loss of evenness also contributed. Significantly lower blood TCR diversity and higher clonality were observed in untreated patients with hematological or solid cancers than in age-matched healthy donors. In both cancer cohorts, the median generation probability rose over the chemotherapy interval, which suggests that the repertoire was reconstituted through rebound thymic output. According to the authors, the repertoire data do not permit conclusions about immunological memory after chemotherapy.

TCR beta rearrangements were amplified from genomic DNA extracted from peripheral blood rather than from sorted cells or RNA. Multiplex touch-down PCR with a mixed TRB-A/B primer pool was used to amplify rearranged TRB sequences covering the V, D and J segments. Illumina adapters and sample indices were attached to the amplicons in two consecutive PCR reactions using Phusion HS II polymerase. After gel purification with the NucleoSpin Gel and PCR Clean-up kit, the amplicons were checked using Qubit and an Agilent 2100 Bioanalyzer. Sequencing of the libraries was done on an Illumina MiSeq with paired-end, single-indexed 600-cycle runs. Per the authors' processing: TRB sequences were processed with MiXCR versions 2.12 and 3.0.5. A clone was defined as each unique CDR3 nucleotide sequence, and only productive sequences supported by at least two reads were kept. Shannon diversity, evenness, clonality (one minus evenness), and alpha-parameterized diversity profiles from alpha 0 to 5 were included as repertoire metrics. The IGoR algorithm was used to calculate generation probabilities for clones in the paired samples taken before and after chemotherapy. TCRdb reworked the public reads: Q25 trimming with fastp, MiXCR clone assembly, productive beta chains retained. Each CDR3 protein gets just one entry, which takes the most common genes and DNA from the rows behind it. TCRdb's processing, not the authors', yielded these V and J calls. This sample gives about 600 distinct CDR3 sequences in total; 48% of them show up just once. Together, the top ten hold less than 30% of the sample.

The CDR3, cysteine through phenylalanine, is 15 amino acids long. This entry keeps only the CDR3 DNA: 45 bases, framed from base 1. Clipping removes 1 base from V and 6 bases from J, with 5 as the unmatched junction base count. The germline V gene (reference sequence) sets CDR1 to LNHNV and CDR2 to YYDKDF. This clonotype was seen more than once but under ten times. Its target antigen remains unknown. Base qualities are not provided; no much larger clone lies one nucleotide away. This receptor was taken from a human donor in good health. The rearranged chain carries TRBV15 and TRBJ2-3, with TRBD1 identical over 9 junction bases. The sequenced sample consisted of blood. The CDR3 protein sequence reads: CATSRGKGQGDTQYF. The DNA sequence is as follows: TGTGCCACCAGCAGAGGGAAGGGACAGGGCGATACGCAGTATTTT. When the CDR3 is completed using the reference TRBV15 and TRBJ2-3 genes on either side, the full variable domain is DAMVIQNPRYQVTQFGKPVTLSCSQTLNHNVMYWYQQKSSQAPKLLFHYYDKDFNNEADTPDNFQSRRPNTSFCFLDIRSPGLGDTAMYLCATSRGKGQGDTQYFGPGTRLTVL.